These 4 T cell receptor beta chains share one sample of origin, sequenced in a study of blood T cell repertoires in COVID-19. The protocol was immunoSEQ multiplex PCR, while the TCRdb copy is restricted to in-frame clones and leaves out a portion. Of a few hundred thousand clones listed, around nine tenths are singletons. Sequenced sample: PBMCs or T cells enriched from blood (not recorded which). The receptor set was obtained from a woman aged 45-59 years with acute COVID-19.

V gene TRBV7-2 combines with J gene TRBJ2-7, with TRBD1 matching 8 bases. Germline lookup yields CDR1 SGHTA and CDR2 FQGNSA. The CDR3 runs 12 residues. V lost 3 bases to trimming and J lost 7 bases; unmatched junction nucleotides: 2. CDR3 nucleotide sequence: TGTGCCAGCAGCTTCAGGGGGCGAGAGCAGTACTTC. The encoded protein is CASSFRGREQYF.

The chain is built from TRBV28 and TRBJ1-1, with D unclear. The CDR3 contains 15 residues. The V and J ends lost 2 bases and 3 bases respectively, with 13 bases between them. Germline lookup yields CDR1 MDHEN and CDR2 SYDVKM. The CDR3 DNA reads TGTGCCAGCAGTTTAGGGGAGCTCGCGGACACTGAAGCTTTCTTT. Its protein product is CASSLGELADTEAFF.

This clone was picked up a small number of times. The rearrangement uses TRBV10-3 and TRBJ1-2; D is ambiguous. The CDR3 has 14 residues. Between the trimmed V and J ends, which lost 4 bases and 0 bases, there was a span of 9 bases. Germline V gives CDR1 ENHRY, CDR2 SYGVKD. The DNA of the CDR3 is TGTGCCATCAGTGGAGGGTTCGCTAACTATGGCTACACCTTC. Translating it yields CAISGGFANYGYTF.

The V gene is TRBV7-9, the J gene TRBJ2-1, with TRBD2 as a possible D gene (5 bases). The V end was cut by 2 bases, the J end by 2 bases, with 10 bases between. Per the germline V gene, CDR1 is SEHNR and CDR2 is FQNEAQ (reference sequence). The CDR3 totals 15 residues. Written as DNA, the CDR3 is TGTGCCAGCAGCTTACGGTCCGGGGCCTACAATGAGCAGTTCTTC. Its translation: CASSLRSGAYNEQFF.